The 8 T cell receptor beta chains given below trace back to one sample, sequenced in a study of blood T cell repertoires in COVID-19. Some clones are missing from TCRdb's copy, which holds only in-frame ones; the method was immunoSEQ multiplex PCR. In the table there are about 160,000 clones, 76% of which are singletons. The source material was peripheral blood. These receptors were obtained from a woman aged 80 or older with acute or convalescent COVID-19.

The rearrangement links TRBV10-3 to TRBJ1-1; 10 bases match TRBD1. In germline, CDR1 is ENHRY, CDR2 SYGVKD. The CDR3 spans 15 residues. Losses at the gene ends were 7 bases for V and 4 bases for J; bases not matched to a gene: 9. CDR3 nucleotide sequence: TGTGCCATCATGGCTCGGGACAGGGGTTTCACTGAAGCTTTCTTT. It codes for CAIMARDRGFTEAFF.

The V and J genes are TRBV12-3 or TRBV12-4 and TRBJ1-1; a possible D gene is TRBD1 (5 bases). The CDR3 is made up of 11 amino acids. Trimming left V 7 bases short and J 6 bases short, with 9 bases between. DNA for the CDR3: TGTGCCAGCATTAGGGGTCCTGAAGCTTTCTTT. This translates into CASIRGPEAFF.

CDR3 loop: CASSSRDSYLNTEAFF. The CDR3, as DNA: TGTGCCAGCAGCTCTCGAGACAGCTACCTGAACACTGAAGCTTTCTTT. The chain links TRBV9 to TRBJ1-1, with D possibly being TRBD1 (5 bases). The germline V and J ends were trimmed by 4 bases and 0 bases, with 16 bases remaining between them. Looked up from germline, CDR1 is SGDLS and CDR2 is YYNGEE. The CDR3 has 16 amino acids.

The J gene is TRBJ2-1, the V gene TRBV5-1, with TRBD2 matching over 14 bases. This CDR3 has 16 residues. V dropped 3 bases and J dropped 6; count of bases not matched to a gene: 5. Per the germline V gene, CDR1 is SGHRS and CDR2 is YFSETQ. The CDR3 spells CASSSGLAGVGNEQFF. As DNA, the CDR3 is TGCGCCAGCAGCTCGGGACTAGCGGGAGTTGGCAATGAGCAGTTCTTC.

This clone has at least ten counts. The chain links TRBV11-2 to TRBJ1-3; a possible D gene is TRBD1 (5 bases). CDR1 and CDR2 from the germline V gene are SGHAT and FQNNGV. Deletions cut 3 bases from V and 4 bases from J, with 10 bases between. The CDR3 spans 14 residues. DNA for the CDR3: TGTGCCAGCAGCTTCGTTCAGGGAGGAAACACCATATATTTT. Its protein is CASSFVQGGNTIYF.

This clone has just one count. V gene TRBV4-1 combines with J gene TRBJ1-1; 8 bases fit TRBD1. The germline CDR1 and CDR2 sequences are MGHRA and YSYEKL. Trimming took 0 bases from V and 3 from J; bases not matched to a gene: 15. The CDR3 runs to 19 residues. The CDR3 DNA reads TGCGCCAGCAGCCAAGAGTTTGCAGGGGGCCTGGGTAGGGACACTGAAGCTTTCTTT. It codes for CASSQEFAGGLGRDTEAFF.

The chain recombines TRBV30 with TRBJ1-3, with D unresolved. Trimming pared 1 base from V and 4 bases from J, leaving 11 bases between. The CDR3 consists of 14 residues. Germline V gene data show CDR1 as GTSNPN and CDR2 as SVGIG (reference sequence). DNA for the CDR3: TGTGCCTGGAGTGACCCTGACAAAGGAAACACCATATATTTT. This sequence encodes CAWSDPDKGNTIYF.

The chain employs TRBV6-2 or TRBV6-3 and TRBJ2-1, with 10 bases matching TRBD2. CDR3 length: 20 amino acids. V was clipped by 5 bases and J by 5 bases; unmatched bases: 21. Germline CDR1 and CDR2: MNHEY and SVGEGT. Written as DNA, the CDR3 is TGTGCCAGCAGTCTTTTCGATCGGGGACTAGCGATTGTTGGGCACAATGAGCAGTTCTTC. It is translated as CASSLFDRGLAIVGHNEQFF.